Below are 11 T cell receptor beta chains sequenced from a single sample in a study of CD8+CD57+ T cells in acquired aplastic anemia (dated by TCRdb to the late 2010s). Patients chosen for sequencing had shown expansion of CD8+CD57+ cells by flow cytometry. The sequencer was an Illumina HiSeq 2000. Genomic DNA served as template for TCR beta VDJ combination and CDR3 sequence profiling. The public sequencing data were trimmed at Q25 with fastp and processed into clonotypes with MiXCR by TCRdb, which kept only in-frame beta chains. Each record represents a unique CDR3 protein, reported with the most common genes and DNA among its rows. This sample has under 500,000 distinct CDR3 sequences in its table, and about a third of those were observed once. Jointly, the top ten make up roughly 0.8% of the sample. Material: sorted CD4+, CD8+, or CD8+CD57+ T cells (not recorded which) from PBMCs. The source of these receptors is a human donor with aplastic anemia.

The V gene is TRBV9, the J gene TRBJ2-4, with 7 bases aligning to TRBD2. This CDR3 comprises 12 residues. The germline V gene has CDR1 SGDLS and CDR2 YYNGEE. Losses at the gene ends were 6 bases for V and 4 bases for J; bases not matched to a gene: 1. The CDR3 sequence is CASTSGKNIQYF. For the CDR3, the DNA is TGTGCCAGCACTAGCGGTAAAAACATTCAGTACTTC.

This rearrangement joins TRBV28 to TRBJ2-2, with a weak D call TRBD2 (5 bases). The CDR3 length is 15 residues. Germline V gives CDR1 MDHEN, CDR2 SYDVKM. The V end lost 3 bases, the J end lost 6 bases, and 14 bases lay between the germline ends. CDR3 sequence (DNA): TGTGCCAGCAGTTTCGTCGGAGGTGACGCCGGGGAGCTGTTTTTT. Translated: CASSFVGGDAGELFF.

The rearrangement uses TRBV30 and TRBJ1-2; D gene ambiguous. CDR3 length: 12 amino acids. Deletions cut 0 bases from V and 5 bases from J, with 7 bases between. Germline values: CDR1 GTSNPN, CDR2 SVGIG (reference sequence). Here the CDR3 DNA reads TGTGCCTGGAGTGTAAAACTATATGGCTACACCTTC. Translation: CAWSVKLYGYTF.

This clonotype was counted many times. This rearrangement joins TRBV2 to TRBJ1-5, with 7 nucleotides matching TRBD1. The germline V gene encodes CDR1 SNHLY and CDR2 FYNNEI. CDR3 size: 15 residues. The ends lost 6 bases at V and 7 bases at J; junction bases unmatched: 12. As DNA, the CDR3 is TGTGCCAGCAGAAGCACACGACAGGGAGTACAGCCCCAGCATTTT. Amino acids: CASRSTRQGVQPQHF.

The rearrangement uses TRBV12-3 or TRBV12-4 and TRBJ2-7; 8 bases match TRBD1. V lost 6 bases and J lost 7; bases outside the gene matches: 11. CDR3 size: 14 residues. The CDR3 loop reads CASRSGQAGLEQYF. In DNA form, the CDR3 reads TGTGCCAGCAGGTCGGGACAGGCGGGTCTGGAGCAGTACTTC.

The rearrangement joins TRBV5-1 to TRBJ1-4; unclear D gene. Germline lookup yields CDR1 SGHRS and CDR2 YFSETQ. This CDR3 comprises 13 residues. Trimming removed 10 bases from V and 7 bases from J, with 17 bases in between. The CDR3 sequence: CAPLFRGCEKLFF. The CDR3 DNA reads TGCGCCCCCCTTTTCCGGGGTTGTGAAAAACTGTTTTTT.

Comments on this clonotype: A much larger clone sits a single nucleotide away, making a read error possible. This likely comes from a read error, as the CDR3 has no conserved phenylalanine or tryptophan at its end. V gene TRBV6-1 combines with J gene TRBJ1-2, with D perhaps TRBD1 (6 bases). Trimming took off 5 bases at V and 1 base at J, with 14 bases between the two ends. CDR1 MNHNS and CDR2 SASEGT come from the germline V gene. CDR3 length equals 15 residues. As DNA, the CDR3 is TGTGCCAGCAGTCCGACTAACAGGGATAACTATGGCTACACCTTA. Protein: CASSPTNRDNYGYTL.

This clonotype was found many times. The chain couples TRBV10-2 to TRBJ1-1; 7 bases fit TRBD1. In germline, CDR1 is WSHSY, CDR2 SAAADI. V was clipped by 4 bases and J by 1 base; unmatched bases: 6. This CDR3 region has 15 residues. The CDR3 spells CASSAGWTGNTEAFF. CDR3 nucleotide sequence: TGCGCCAGCAGTGCCGGTTGGACAGGGAACACTGAAGCTTTCTTT.

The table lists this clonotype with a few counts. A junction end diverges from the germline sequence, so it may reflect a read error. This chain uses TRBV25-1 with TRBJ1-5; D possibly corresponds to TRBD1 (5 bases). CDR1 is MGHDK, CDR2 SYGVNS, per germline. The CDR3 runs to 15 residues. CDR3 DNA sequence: TGTGCCAGCAGCTTGGTAGGGACTAGCGATCAGCCCCAGCATTTT. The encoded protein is CASSLVGTSDQPQHF.

CDR3 bases: TGTGCCAGCAGCGCACAGGGGGAGATTACCTACGAGCAGTACTTC. It translates to CASSAQGEITYEQYF. This chain joins TRBV9 and TRBJ2-7; 8 nucleotides match TRBD1. Germline CDR1 reads SGDLS; CDR2 reads YYNGEE. V was pared by 3 bases and J by 2 bases, with 7 bases of the junction left unmatched. The CDR3 is 15 residues long.

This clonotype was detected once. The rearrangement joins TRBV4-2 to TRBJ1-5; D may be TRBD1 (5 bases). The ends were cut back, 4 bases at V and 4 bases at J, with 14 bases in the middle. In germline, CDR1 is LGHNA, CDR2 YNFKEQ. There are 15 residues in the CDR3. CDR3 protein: CASSRQGDRNQPQHF. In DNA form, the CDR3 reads TGTGCCAGCAGCCGCCAGGGTGATCGGAATCAGCCCCAGCATTTT.